The clone carrying this T cell receptor beta chain was seen many times. The antigen remains undetermined. This sample stems from a study of T-cell reconstitution after alpha-beta-depleted transplantation in children. Study findings and constraints: Expanded clones from the graft, numbering several hundred, reportedly supplied alpha-beta T cells about two months after transplant.

Unique molecular identifiers were used to barcode this TCRbeta library. One entry per CDR3 protein results from TCRdb running MiXCR on the PCR reads. The sample shows 250,000 to 300,000 distinct CDR3 sequences, 10% of them seen only once. This sample comprised PBMCs, obtained before TCRalphabeta/CD19-depleted stem cell transplant. The clonotype originates from a boy under two years old with acute myeloid leukemia, due to receive a stem cell transplant.

The CDR3 protein is CASTLSGEGLYEQYF. The CDR3 DNA follows: TGTGCCAGCACACTCTCAGGGGAAGGCCTCTACGAGCAGTACTTC. The V and J genes are TRBV27 and TRBJ2-7, with D perhaps matching TRBD1 (6 bases). The V end was cut by 7 bases, the J end by 3 bases, with 19 bases between. CDR1 and CDR2 (germline): MNHEY, SMNVEV (reference sequence). CDR3 length equals 15 residues.